This TCR beta chain was recovered during a study of blood T cell repertoires in COVID-19. Background on the study: PBMCs, B-cell-depleted T cells, or T cells were the source of the cDNA or gDNA that made up the material.

Trimming left V 7 bases short and J 8 bases short, with 18 bases between. Germline V gives CDR1 LGHDT, CDR2 YNNKEL (reference sequence). The CDR3 length is 14 residues. This clone was detected only a few times. Measured with immunoSEQ multiplex PCR; TCRdb has only the in-frame clones, and not every one. The top ten hold about 6.9% of the sample, which has around 220,000 clones, roughly 87% seen once. Cohorts were determined from participant-reported clinical history. Material for sequencing was PBMCs or T cells enriched from blood (not recorded which). This clonotype originated in a woman aged 25-40 years with acute COVID-19. The chain employs TRBV3-1 (or the pseudogene TRBV3-2) and TRBJ2-1, with D perhaps being TRBD1 or TRBD2 (7 bases each). CDR3 region: CASTQGGIIDEQFF. As DNA, the CDR3 is TGTGCCAGCACCCAGGGGGGGATAATCGATGAGCAGTTCTTC.